Listed below are T cell receptor beta chains from one sample, sequenced in a study of T-cell reconstitution after alpha-beta-depleted transplantation in children. TCRdb analysed the PCR reads with MiXCR anew, one entry per CDR3 protein. Here the sample spans around 500,000 distinct CDR3 sequences, about 21% being singletons. Here the sequenced sample was PBMCs, mostly from graft donor cells, taken 360 days after TCRalphabeta/CD19-depleted stem cell transplant. Receptors originate from a boy under three years old who had a stem cell transplant for acute myeloid leukemia, so the T cells may come from the graft donor. Each CDR3 is given with its conserved first and last residue.

cdr3_aa: CSASDRGLNTGELFF
j_call: TRBJ2-2
v_call: TRBV20-1

cdr3_aa: CASSRGGIDGYTF
j_call: TRBJ1-2
v_call: TRBV5-1

cdr3_aa: CSVSLQVMNTEAFF
j_call: TRBJ1-1
v_call: TRBV29-1

cdr3_aa: CASSLYQGSYEQYF
j_call: TRBJ2-7
v_call: TRBV27

cdr3_aa: CASRNLAGSTDTQYF
j_call: TRBJ2-3
v_call: TRBV12-3/TRBV12-4

cdr3_aa: CSASRRQGGYGYTF
j_call: TRBJ1-2
v_call: TRBV20-1

cdr3_aa: CSASTPARLAGSNEQFF
j_call: TRBJ2-1
v_call: TRBV20-1

cdr3_aa: CASSEVGGAEAFF
j_call: TRBJ1-1
v_call: TRBV2

cdr3_aa: CASSQPGALREQYF
j_call: TRBJ2-7
v_call: TRBV4-1

cdr3_aa: CASSDGLQGEKTQYF
j_call: TRBJ2-5
v_call: TRBV5-1

cdr3_aa: CITRQGMATGELFF
j_call: TRBJ2-2
v_call: TRBV5-1

cdr3_aa: CASSYWDEGTANYGYTF
j_call: TRBJ1-2
v_call: TRBV6-5

cdr3_aa: CASSATSGSNKNTGELFF
j_call: TRBJ2-2
v_call: TRBV11-1

cdr3_aa: CSARIQGAGNSPLHF
j_call: TRBJ1-6
v_call: TRBV20-1

cdr3_aa: CASSAGTGPYEQYF
j_call: TRBJ2-7
v_call: TRBV12-3/TRBV12-4

cdr3_aa: CASTETGDGYTF
j_call: TRBJ1-2
v_call: TRBV6-1

cdr3_aa: CASRIQGGAGNTIYF
j_call: TRBJ1-3
v_call: TRBV6-1

cdr3_aa: CAISDSALGGTSGSTYNEQFF
j_call: TRBJ2-1
v_call: TRBV10-3

cdr3_aa: CASSRDDRYNEQFF
j_call: TRBJ2-1
v_call: TRBV12-3/TRBV12-4

cdr3_aa: CASSSSPTISYEQYF
j_call: TRBJ2-7
v_call: TRBV6-1

cdr3_aa: CASTQFQGTGELFF
j_call: TRBJ2-2
v_call: TRBV3-1

cdr3_aa: CASSYGTEHTEAFF
j_call: TRBJ1-1
v_call: TRBV6-5

cdr3_aa: CASSLSRGGSPTGELFF
j_call: TRBJ2-2
v_call: TRBV27

cdr3_aa: CAISESRVYEQYF
j_call: TRBJ2-7
v_call: TRBV10-3

cdr3_aa: CATQEFVTYNEQFF
j_call: TRBJ2-1
v_call: TRBV5-6

cdr3_aa: CASSLARITDTQYF
j_call: TRBJ2-3
v_call: TRBV11-2

cdr3_aa: CAISARTSGGMDEQFF
j_call: TRBJ2-1
v_call: TRBV10-3

cdr3_aa: CAISESETGYNEQFF
j_call: TRBJ2-1
v_call: TRBV10-3

cdr3_aa: CSVPDRGLEQFF
j_call: TRBJ2-1
v_call: TRBV29-1

cdr3_aa: CSVDENTEAFF
j_call: TRBJ1-1
v_call: TRBV29-1

cdr3_aa: CATSSQNYVYTF
j_call: TRBJ1-2
v_call: TRBV15

cdr3_aa: CASSLRQLTYNEQFF
j_call: TRBJ2-1
v_call: TRBV12-3/TRBV12-4

cdr3_aa: CATSRDLGVEETQYF
j_call: TRBJ2-5
v_call: TRBV15

cdr3_aa: CSAKRGGGRLEKLFF
j_call: TRBJ1-4
v_call: TRBV20-1

cdr3_aa: CSARLGSGEQYF
j_call: TRBJ2-7
v_call: TRBV20-1

cdr3_aa: CSASIQGSFLYGYTF
j_call: TRBJ1-2
v_call: TRBV20-1

cdr3_aa: CASSLEATGYEQFF
j_call: TRBJ2-1
v_call: TRBV7-9

cdr3_aa: CSAQTGNSPLHF
j_call: TRBJ1-6
v_call: TRBV20-1

cdr3_aa: CASSPGGPGNEQFF
j_call: TRBJ2-1
v_call: TRBV28

cdr3_aa: CASSYRVGGDETQYF
j_call: TRBJ2-5
v_call: TRBV6-5

cdr3_aa: CASSLFQGASYNEQFF
j_call: TRBJ2-1
v_call: TRBV5-1

cdr3_aa: CASSYSRTGVREQYF
j_call: TRBJ2-7
v_call: TRBV6-5

cdr3_aa: CASSYRLVDTQYF
j_call: TRBJ2-3
v_call: TRBV6-5

cdr3_aa: CSAGTVGETQYF
j_call: TRBJ2-5
v_call: TRBV20-1

cdr3_aa: CASSPGPHQPQHF
j_call: TRBJ1-5
v_call: TRBV28

cdr3_aa: CSVDGQRFYNEQFF
j_call: TRBJ2-1
v_call: TRBV29-1

cdr3_aa: CATSRKGTNQPQHF
j_call: TRBJ1-5
v_call: TRBV15

cdr3_aa: CASSYAGTGGPYEQYF
j_call: TRBJ2-7
v_call: TRBV6-2/TRBV6-3

cdr3_aa: CASSEPGTMRDGELFF
j_call: TRBJ2-2
v_call: TRBV25-1